This paragraph covers one TCR beta chain sequence. The data derive from a study of blood T cell repertoires in COVID-19. V gave up 4 bases and J gave up 5 bases; unmatched junction bases: 11. CDR1 and CDR2 (germline): SGHRS, YFSETQ. The CDR3 contains 15 residues. Enrollment of patients from Seattle took place during active infection, with longitudinal follow-up. TCRdb's table, derived via immunoSEQ multiplex PCR, lists solely in-frame clones and lacks some. The profile shows about 130,000 clones, about 85% of them singletons. The sequence came from a woman in her sixties or seventies with COVID-19, enrolled during active disease. Material: peripheral blood. The V call is TRBV5-1, the J call TRBJ2-5; 7 bases fit TRBD1. The CDR3 coding sequence is TGCGCCAGCAGCGCCCGGGACAGCGCCTCTGAGACCCAGTACTTC. It yields the protein CASSARDSASETQYF.